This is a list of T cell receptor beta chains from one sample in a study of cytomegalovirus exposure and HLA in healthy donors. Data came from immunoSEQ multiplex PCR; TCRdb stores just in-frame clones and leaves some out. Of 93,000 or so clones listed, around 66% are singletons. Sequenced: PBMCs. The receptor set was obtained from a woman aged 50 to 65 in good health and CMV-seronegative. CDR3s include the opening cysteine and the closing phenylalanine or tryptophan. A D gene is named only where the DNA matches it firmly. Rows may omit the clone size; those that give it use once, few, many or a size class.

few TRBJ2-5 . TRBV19 CASSIYAGQETQYF TGTGCCAGTAGTATATATGCAGGGCAAGAGACCCAGTACTTC
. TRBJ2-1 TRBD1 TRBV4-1 CASSRNRQGRGNSEQFF TGCGCCAGCAGCCGTAACCGACAGGGGAGAGGAAATAGTGAGCAGTTCTTC
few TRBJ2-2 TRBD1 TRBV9 CASSSTLGQVPGELFF TGTGCCAGCAGCAGCACCCTCGGACAGGTCCCCGGGGAGCTGTTTTTT
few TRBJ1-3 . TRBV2 CASSEASGGNTIYF TGTGCCAGCAGTGAGGCCAGTGGTGGAAACACCATATATTTT
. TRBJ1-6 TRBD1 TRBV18 CASSPTGAFTPLHF TGTGCCAGCTCACCGACAGGGGCCTTCACACCCCTCCACTTT
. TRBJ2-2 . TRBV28 CADGGPFSGELFF TGTGCCGACGGGGGGCCCTTTAGCGGGGAGCTGTTTTTT
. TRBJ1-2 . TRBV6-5 CASSSQGYGYTF TGTGCCAGCAGCTCACAGGGTTATGGCTACACCTTC
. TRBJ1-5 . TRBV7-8 CASSPSNQPQHF TGTGCCAGCAGCCCCTCCAATCAGCCCCAGCATTTT
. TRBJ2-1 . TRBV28 CASITQGGGRNEQFF TGTGCCAGCATTACACAGGGAGGGGGTCGGAATGAGCAGTTCTTC
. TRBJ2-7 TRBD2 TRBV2 CASTRTSGTYEQYF TGTGCCAGCACCCGGACTAGCGGGACCTACGAGCAGTACTTC
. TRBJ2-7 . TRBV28 CASSLYGVAYEQYF TGTGCCAGCAGTTTGTACGGAGTAGCCTACGAGCAGTACTTC
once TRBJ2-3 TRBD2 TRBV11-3 CASSLLPWTSGSADTQYF TGTGCCAGCAGCTTACTACCATGGACTAGCGGGAGCGCAGATACGCAGTATTTT
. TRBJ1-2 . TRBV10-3 CAISERTPGEGYGYTF TGTGCCATCAGTGAGCGAACTCCAGGGGAGGGCTATGGCTACACCTTC
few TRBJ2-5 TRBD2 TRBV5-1 CASSVGGSGQETQYF TGCGCCAGCAGCGTGGGTGGTAGCGGGCAAGAGACCCAGTACTTC
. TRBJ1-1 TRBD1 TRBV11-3 CASSLGDRVNTEAFF TGTGCCAGCAGCCTTGGGGACAGGGTGAACACTGAAGCTTTCTTT
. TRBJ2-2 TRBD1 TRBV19 CASRSPRTGVTGELFF TGTGCCAGTAGATCCCCCCGGACAGGAGTCACCGGGGAGCTGTTTTTT
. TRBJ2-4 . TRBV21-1 CASSKGTGGCGENIQYF TGTGCCAGCAGCAAAGGGACCGGGGGATGTGGGGAAAACATTCAGTACTTC
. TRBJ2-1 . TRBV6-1 CASSPWTADNEQFF TGTGCCAGCAGTCCCTGGACTGCCGACAATGAGCAGTTCTTC
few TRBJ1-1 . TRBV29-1 CSVDRVGGGNTEAFF TGCAGCGTTGATAGAGTTGGGGGCGGTAACACTGAAGCTTTCTTT
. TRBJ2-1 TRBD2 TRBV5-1 CASSGFSGGALNEQFF TGCGCCAGCAGCGGGTTTAGCGGGGGGGCCCTCAATGAGCAGTTCTTC
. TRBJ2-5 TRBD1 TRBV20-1 CSARQGETQYF TGCAGTGCAAGACAGGGTGAGACCCAGTACTTC
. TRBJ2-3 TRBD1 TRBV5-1 CASSLYYRGTDTQYF TGCGCCAGCAGCTTGTATTACAGGGGTACAGATACGCAGTATTTT